The source of this T cell receptor beta chain is a study of T-cell memory formation after mild COVID-19. At the level of the study: For the most part, TCR clusters were specific to one donor.

General study findings and limits: Some SARS-CoV-2-responding clones were already detected in memory before infection. Later expanders leaned toward CD4+, whereas clones contracting from day 15 to 85 were balanced CD4/CD8.

CDR1 and CDR2 (germline): MNHEY, SVGEGT. The V and J ends lost 9 bases and 5 bases respectively, with 16 bases between them. The CDR3 contains 13 residues. Using its own MiXCR run on the 5' RACE reads, TCRdb lists one record per CDR3 protein. The sample carries fewer than 400,000 distinct CDR3 sequences, over 10% recorded once. On this clonotype itself: Antigen unknown.

This clonotype originated in a man aged 18 to 30 who had mild COVID-19 (a few samples of this study predate the infection). Cell type and time point are not known. The material sequenced was PBMCs or a T cell subset sorted from them (not recorded which). V gene TRBV6-2 or TRBV6-3 combines with J gene TRBJ1-2; tentatively, D is TRBD1 (6 bases). The CDR3 bases are TGTGCCAGTAACTTAGGACAGCTATATGGCTACACCTTC. Translating gives CASNLGQLYGYTF.